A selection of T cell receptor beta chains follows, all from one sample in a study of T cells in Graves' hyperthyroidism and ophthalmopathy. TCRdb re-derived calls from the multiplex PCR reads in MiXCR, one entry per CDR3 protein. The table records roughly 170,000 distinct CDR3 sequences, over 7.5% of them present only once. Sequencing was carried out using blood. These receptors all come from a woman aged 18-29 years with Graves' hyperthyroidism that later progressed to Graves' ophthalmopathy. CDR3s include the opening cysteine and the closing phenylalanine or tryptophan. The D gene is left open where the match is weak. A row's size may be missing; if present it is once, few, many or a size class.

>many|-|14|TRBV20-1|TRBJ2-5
TGCAGTGCTAGAGGGGAGGACTCCCATGAGACCCAGTACTTC
CSARGEDSHETQYF
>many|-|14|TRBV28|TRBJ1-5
TGTGCCAGCAGTTTCGGACGGTTCAATCAGCCCCAGCATTTT
CASSFGRFNQPQHF
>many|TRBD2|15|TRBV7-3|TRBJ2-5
TGTGCCAGCAGCCCTGGGGGAGCGGGGGGAGAGACCCAGTACTTC
CASSPGGAGGETQYF
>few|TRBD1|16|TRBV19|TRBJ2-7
TGTGCCAGTAGTGTGCACGCCGGGACAGGACCCTACGAGCAGTACTTC
CASSVHAGTGPYEQYF
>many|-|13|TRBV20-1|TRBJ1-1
TGCAGTGCTCCCGACAGATTGAACACTGAAGCTTTCTTT
CSAPDRLNTEAFF
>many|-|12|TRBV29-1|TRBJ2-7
TGCAGCGTTGTAGGGAATGGTAACGAGCAGTACTTC
CSVVGNGNEQYF
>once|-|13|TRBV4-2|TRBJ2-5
TGTGCCAGCAGCCCGACAAGGAGGGAGACCCAGTACTTC
CASSPTRRETQYF
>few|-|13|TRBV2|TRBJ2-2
TGTGCCAGCAGACTTTTAAGCACCGGGGAGCTGTTTTTT
CASRLLSTGELFF
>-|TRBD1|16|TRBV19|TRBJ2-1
TGTGCCAGTAGCGCCCCGGGACAGGGGTTTTCTGATGAGCAGTTCTTC
CASSAPGQGFSDEQFF
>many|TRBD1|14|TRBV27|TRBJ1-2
TGTGCCAGCAGTCGGACAGGGATACCCTATGGCTACACCTTC
CASSRTGIPYGYTF
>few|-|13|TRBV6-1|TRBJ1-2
TGTGCCAGCAGTTCTAGTACAGCTTATGGCTACACCTTC
CASSSSTAYGYTF
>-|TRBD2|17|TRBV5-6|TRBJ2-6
TGTGCCAGCAGCGAGGGACTAGCGGGAGCTGGGGCCAACGTCCTGACTTTC
CASSEGLAGAGANVLTF
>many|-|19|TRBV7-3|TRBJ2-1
TGTGCCAGCAGCTTAATCCCCCTAGCGCATGTGAGCTCCTACAATGAGCAGTTCTTC
CASSLIPLAHVSSYNEQFF
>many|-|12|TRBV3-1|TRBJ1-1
TGTGCCAGCAGCCAAGGGTGGACTGAAGCTTTCTTT
CASSQGWTEAFF
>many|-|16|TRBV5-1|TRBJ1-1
TGCGCCAGCAGCTTGCCGATAGATTCTTTGAACACTGAAGCTTTCTTT
CASSLPIDSLNTEAFF
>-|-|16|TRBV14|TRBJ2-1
TGTGCCAGCAGCCACAACAGGGTGAAATGGTACAATGAGCAGTTCTTC
CASSHNRVKWYNEQFF
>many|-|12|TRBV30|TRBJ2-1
TGTGCCTGCTCTGGCTCGGGCCATGAGCAGTTCTTC
CACSGSGHEQFF
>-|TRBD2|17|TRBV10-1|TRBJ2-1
TGCGCCAGCAGGATTAGGGCTAGCGGGGGATCCTACAATGAGCAGTTCTTC
CASRIRASGGSYNEQFF
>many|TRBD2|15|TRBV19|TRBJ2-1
TGTGCCAGTAGTATCTTGACGGGGGGAGACAATGAGCAGTTCTTC
CASSILTGGDNEQFF
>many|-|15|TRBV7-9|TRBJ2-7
TGTGCCAGCAGCCGGCCCGGGACGGGTGACTACGAGCAGTACTTC
CASSRPGTGDYEQYF
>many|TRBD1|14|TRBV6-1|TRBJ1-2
TGTGCCAGCAGTGTTCAGGGGGCGGAATATGGCTACACCTTC
CASSVQGAEYGYTF
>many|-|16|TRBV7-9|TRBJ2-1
TGTGCCAGCAGCTTACATGGCGGTGGCTCCTACAATGAGCAGTTCTTC
CASSLHGGGSYNEQFF
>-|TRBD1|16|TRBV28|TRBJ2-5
TGTACCAGCAGTCCGATACAGACAGGGGGCTGGGAGACCCAGTACTTC
CTSSPIQTGGWETQYF
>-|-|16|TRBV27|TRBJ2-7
TGTGCCAGCGGGACCATGAGGGCAAGATCCCCCTACGAGCAGTACTTC
CASGTMRARSPYEQYF
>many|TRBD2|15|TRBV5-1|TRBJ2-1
TGCGCCAGCAGCTTGACTAGCGGGAGGGGCAATGAGCAGTTCTTC
CASSLTSGRGNEQFF
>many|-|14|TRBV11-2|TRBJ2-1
TGTGCCAGCAGTCGCGGACAGCGCGTCAATGAGCAGTTCTTC
CASSRGQRVNEQFF
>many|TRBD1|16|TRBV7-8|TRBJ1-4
TGTGCCAGCAGCCCATACAACAGGGGGCGGAATGAAAAACTGTTTTTT
CASSPYNRGRNEKLFF
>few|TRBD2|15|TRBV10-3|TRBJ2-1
TGTGCCACCAGTGTGTTGCGGGGGATCGGTAATGAGCAGTTCTTC
CATSVLRGIGNEQFF
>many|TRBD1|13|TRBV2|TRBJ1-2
TGTGCCAGCAGGGGACAGGGGGCACGGGGCTACACCTTC
CASRGQGARGYTF
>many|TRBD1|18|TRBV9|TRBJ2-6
TGTGCCAGCAGCGGGGCCGACAGGGGCCTCTCTGGGGCCAACGTCCTGACTTTC
CASSGADRGLSGANVLTF
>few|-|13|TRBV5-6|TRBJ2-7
TGTGCCAGCAGCTTGCCCGCGGCGAACGAGCAGTACTTC
CASSLPAANEQYF